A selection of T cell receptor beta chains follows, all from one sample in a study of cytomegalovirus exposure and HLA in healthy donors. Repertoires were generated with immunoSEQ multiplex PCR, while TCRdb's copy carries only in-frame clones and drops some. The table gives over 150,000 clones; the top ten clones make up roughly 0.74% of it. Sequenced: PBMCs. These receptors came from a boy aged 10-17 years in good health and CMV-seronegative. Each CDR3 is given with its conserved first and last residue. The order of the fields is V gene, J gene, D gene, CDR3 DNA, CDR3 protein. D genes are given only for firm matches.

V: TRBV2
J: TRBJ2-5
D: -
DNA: TGTGCCAGCAGTGTTCTCCGCCGGGGCCAAGAGACCCAGTACTTC
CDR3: CASSVLRRGQETQYF

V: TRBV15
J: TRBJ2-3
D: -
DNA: TGTGCCACCAGCAGAGGTCAGGAAACAGATACGCAGTATTTT
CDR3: CATSRGQETDTQYF

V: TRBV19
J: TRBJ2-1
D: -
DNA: TGTGCCAGTAGTCCTAGAGTGCGTGAGCAGTTCTTC
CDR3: CASSPRVREQFF

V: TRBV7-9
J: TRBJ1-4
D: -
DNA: TGTGCCAGCAGCCCGGGAGGAAGTGAAAAACTGTTTTTT
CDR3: CASSPGGSEKLFF

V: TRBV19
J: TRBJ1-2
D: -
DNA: TGTGCCAGTAGTATAGAACCGGACAGCCTCAACTATGGCTACACCTTC
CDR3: CASSIEPDSLNYGYTF

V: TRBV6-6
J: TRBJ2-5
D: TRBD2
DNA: TGTGCCAGCAGGCGACTAGCGGGGGGCTTGGGGGAGACCCAGTACTTC
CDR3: CASRRLAGGLGETQYF

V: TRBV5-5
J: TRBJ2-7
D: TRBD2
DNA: TGTGCCAGCAGCTTGTTAGTGGGCGGGGGGCCCTACGAGCAGTACTTC
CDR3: CASSLLVGGGPYEQYF

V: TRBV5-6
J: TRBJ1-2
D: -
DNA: TGTGCCAGCAGCCCTATGACAGTTGTGAACTATGGCTACACCTTC
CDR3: CASSPMTVVNYGYTF

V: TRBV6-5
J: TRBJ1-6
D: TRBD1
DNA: TGTGCCAGCAGGTGGGACAGGGTCCGCTCACCCCTCCACTTT
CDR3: CASRWDRVRSPLHF

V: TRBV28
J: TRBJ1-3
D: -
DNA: TGTGCCAGCTCCCTCCCCAACACCATATATTTT
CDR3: CASSLPNTIYF

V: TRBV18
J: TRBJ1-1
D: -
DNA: TGTGCCAGCTCACCACCCTGGGGCTCTCGGAACACTGAAGCTTTCTTT
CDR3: CASSPPWGSRNTEAFF

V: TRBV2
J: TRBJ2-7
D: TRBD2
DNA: TGTGCCAGCACCGGAAGCGGGAGTTTAGGAAGCTCCACCTCCTACGAGCAGTACTTC
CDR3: CASTGSGSLGSSTSYEQYF

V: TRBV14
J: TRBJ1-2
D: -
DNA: TGTGCCAGCAGCCAAGAGGAGTTCTATGGCTACACCTTC
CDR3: CASSQEEFYGYTF

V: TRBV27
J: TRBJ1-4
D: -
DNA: TGTGCCAGCAGTTTAAGGGGAGGGGGAGCAACTAATGAAAAACTGTTTTTT
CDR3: CASSLRGGGATNEKLFF

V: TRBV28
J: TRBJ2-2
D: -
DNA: TGTGCCAGCCTATCCGGGGGAGCGAACACCGGGGAGCTGTTTTTT
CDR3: CASLSGGANTGELFF

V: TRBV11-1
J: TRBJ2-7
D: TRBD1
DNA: TGTGCCAGCAGCTTGGGACAGGGGGCCGAGCAGTACTTC
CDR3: CASSLGQGAEQYF

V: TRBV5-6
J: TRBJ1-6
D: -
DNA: TGTGCCAGCAGCTCGGGGAGAGAGAGCTCCTATAATTCACCCCTCCACTTT
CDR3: CASSSGRESSYNSPLHF

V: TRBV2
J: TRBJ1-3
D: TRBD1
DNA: TGTGCCAGCAGTGGGGACAGCGGAAACACCATATATTTT
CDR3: CASSGDSGNTIYF

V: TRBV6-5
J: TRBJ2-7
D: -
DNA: TGTGCCAGCAGTTACTCCCCGGCAGGGGGGTCCCACGAGCAGTACTTC
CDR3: CASSYSPAGGSHEQYF

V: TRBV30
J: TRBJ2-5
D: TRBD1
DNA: TGTGCCTGGAGGGCCCTGGGGACAGGGCAAGAGACCCAGTACTTC
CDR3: CAWRALGTGQETQYF

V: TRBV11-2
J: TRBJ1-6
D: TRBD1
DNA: TGTGCCAGCAGCTCCGTGACAGGGTTTTATAGTTCACCCCTCCACTTT
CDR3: CASSSVTGFYSSPLHF

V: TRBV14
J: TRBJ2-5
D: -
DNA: TGTGCCAGCAGTGGCGGGGTAGTGCCTCAAGAGACCCAGTACTTC
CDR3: CASSGGVVPQETQYF

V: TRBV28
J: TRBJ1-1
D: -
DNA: TGTGCCAGCAGTACCGAGACAGGTCGGGTTGCTTTCTTT
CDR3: CASSTETGRVAFF

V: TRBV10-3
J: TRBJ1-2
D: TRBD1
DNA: TGTGCCATCAGTTCAGGGGGGTCGGACTATGGCTACACCTTC
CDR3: CAISSGGSDYGYTF

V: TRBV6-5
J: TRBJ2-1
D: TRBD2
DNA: TGTGCCAGCAGTTCCCAGCGGGGGCTCTCCTACAATGAGCAGTTCTTC
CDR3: CASSSQRGLSYNEQFF

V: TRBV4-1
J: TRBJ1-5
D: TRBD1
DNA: TGCGCCAGCAGCCAGGGACAACAGGGGAGCAATCAGCCCCAGCATTTT
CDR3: CASSQGQQGSNQPQHF

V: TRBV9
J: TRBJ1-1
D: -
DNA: TGTGCCAGCAGCGTAGACCGGGAGAGTACCACTGAAGCTTTCTTT
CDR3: CASSVDRESTTEAFF

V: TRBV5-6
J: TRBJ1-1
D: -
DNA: TGTGCCAGCAGCTTGGGGACTGGTGAAGCTTTCTTT
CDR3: CASSLGTGEAFF

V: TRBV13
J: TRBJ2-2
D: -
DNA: TGTGCCAGCAGCCCCCGCCTAGCTGGGCTGAACACCGGGGAGCTGTTTTTT
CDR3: CASSPRLAGLNTGELFF

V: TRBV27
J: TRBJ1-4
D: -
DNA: TGTGCCAGCAGTCCAAGACAGGCCGCTAATGAAAAACTGTTTTTT
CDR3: CASSPRQAANEKLFF

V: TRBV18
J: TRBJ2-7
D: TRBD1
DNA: TGTGCCAGCTCACCGAACCGGGACAGTGCCTACGAGCAGTACTTC
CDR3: CASSPNRDSAYEQYF

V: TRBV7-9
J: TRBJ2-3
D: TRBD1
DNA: TGTGCCAGCAGCTTAGAACCGGGACAGGGGTGGAGAACAGATACGCAGTATTTT
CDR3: CASSLEPGQGWRTDTQYF

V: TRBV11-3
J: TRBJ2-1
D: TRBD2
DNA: TGTGCCAGCAGCTTCGGGGGGTGGGGTACGGCCCACCGGGATGAGCAGTTCTTC
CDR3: CASSFGGWGTAHRDEQFF

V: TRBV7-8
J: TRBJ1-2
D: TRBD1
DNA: TGTGCCAGCAGCAGGGGGCCGAGACAGGGTCGGGGTAACTATGGCTACACCTTC
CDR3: CASSRGPRQGRGNYGYTF

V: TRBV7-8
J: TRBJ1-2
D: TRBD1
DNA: TGTGCCAGCAGGAGGGACAGACACTATGGCTACACCTTC
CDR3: CASRRDRHYGYTF

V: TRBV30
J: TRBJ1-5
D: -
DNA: TGTGCCTGGAGGGCGGTGGGCAATCAGCCCCAGCATTTT
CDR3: CAWRAVGNQPQHF

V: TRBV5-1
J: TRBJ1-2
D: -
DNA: TGCGCCAGCAGCTTGGCCGGACAGATATCCTATGGCTACACCTTC
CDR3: CASSLAGQISYGYTF

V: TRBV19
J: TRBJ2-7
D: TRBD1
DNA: TGTGCCATTAGCCCGGGACAGGGCTACGAGCAGTACTTC
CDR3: CAISPGQGYEQYF

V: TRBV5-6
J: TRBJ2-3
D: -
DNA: TGTGCCAGCAGCTTGTTGGACTTTGACGAGTATTTT
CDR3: CASSLLDFDEYF

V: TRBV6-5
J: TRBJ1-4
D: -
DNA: TGTGCCGCCGGTCCGGCAACTAATGAAAAACTGTTTTTT
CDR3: CAAGPATNEKLFF